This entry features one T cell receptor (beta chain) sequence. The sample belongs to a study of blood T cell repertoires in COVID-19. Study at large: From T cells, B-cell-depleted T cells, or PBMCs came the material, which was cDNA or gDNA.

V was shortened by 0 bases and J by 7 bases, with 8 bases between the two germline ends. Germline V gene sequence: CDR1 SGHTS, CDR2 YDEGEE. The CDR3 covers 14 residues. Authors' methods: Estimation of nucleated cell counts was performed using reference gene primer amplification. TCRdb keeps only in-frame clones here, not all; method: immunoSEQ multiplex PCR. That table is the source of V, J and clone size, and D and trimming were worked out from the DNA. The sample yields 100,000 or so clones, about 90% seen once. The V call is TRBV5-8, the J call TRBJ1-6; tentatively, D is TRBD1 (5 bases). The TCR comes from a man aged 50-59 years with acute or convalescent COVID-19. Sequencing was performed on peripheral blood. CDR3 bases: TGTGCCAGCAGCTTGGAGGGGAGGAATTCACCCCTCCACTTT. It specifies CASSLEGRNSPLHF.